This T cell receptor beta chain was captured by sequencing in a study of blood T cell repertoires in COVID-19. Study details: Material from acute and convalescent COVID-19 was sourced from the United States, Italy and Spain. T cells, B-cell-depleted T cells, or PBMCs supplied cDNA or gDNA.

In the study's own analysis: Amplified reference gene primers provided the basis for estimating nucleated cell counts. The assay was immunoSEQ multiplex PCR, and TCRdb's table has in-frame clones only and misses some. For V, J and clone size, that table is used; D and trimming come from the DNA. Of roughly 85,000 clones listed, 86% are singletons. V was clipped by 7 bases and J by 6 bases; unmatched bases: 8. CDR1 and CDR2 (germline): MNHEY, SVGAGI. The CDR3 sequence is 13 residues long. The receptor comes from a man between 45 and 60 years old with active or convalescent COVID-19. The specimen sequenced was peripheral blood. This chain connects TRBV6-5 to TRBJ2-5, with 7 nucleotides matching TRBD2. Written as DNA, the CDR3 is TGTGCCAGCACGGGCAGGGAGGGACAGACCCAGTACTTC. It translates to CASTGREGQTQYF.